This passage covers 23 T cell receptor beta chains from one sample sequenced in a study of cytomegalovirus exposure and HLA in healthy donors. TCRdb keeps only in-frame clones here, not all; method: immunoSEQ multiplex PCR. The sample carries 59,000 or so clones, 85% to 90% recorded once. The sequenced sample consisted of PBMCs. Receptors originate from a woman in her late teens or twenties in good health and CMV-seronegative.

There are a few counts of this clone. The chain couples TRBV4-1 to TRBJ1-5, with 11 bases identical to TRBD1. This CDR3 is built from 15 residues. Germline lookup yields CDR1 MGHRA and CDR2 YSYEKL. Germline trimming cut 0 bases from V and 11 bases from J; bases unmatched to any gene: 6. CDR3 in amino acids: CASSQEGQGAAAQHF. In DNA form, the CDR3 reads TGCGCCAGCAGCCAAGAAGGACAGGGGGCCGCCGCCCAGCATTTT.

The chain recombines TRBV6-5 with TRBJ2-5; 10 bases map to TRBD1. CDR3 length: 14 amino acids. CDR1 and CDR2 (germline): MNHEY, SVGAGI. The ends lost 6 bases at V and 2 bases at J; junction bases unmatched: 3. The DNA of the CDR3 is TGTGCCAGCAGGAGGACAGGGGGTCAAGAGACCCAGTACTTC. Its protein is CASRRTGGQETQYF.

The V gene is TRBV11-3, the J gene TRBJ2-5; the match to TRBD1 covers 7 bases. This CDR3 region has 13 residues. Trimming removed 5 bases from V and 2 bases from J; junction bases left unmatched: 2. Germline V lookup: CDR1 SGHNT, CDR2 YENEEA. CDR3 bases: TGTGCCAGCAGCAGGACAGGACAAGAGACCCAGTACTTC. Translated: CASSRTGQETQYF.

This rearrangement joins TRBV7-9 to TRBJ1-3, with TRBD1 matching over 7 bases. Germline V CDR1 and CDR2: SEHNR, FQNEAQ (reference sequence). The junction had 12 bases not matched to a gene; V was cut back by 5 bases and J by 2 bases. The CDR3 loop spans 17 amino acids. The CDR3 loop reads CASSRGTVWGTGNTIYF. The CDR3, as DNA: TGTGCCAGCAGCCGAGGGACAGTCTGGGGCACTGGAAACACCATATATTTT.

V usage is TRBV14 and J usage is TRBJ2-1; 10 bases fit TRBD2. Germline assignment: CDR1 SGHDN and CDR2 FVKESK. The CDR3 has 16 amino acids. V lost 1 base, J lost 8 bases, and 8 bases stayed unmatched. CDR3 in amino acids: CASSQVGTSGIYEQFF. The CDR3 nucleotides are TGTGCCAGCAGCCAAGTCGGTACTAGCGGGATCTATGAGCAGTTCTTC.

This rearrangement joins TRBV18 to TRBJ2-3, with 7 bases fitting TRBD1. CDR1 is KGHSH, CDR2 LQKENI, per germline. CDR3 size: 11 residues. V lost 6 bases to trimming and J lost 12 bases; unmatched junction nucleotides: 6. The CDR3: CASSRQGGQYF. Here the CDR3 DNA reads TGTGCCAGCTCGAGACAGGGTGGCCAGTATTTT.

The genes are TRBV2 and TRBJ1-2; no firm D call. Germline V lookup: CDR1 SNHLY, CDR2 FYNNEI. V shed 6 bases and J shed 6 bases, with 17 bases lying between them. The CDR3 contains 14 residues. CDR3 residues: CASSQREGWDGYTF. The CDR3 nucleotides read TGTGCCAGCAGCCAAAGGGAGGGTTGGGATGGCTACACCTTC.

The CDR3 DNA reads as TGTGCCAGCAGCTTAGATGGGACAGGGAGGACTGAAGCTTTCTTT. This gives the protein CASSLDGTGRTEAFF. The chain links TRBV11-2 to TRBJ1-1; the match to TRBD1 covers 9 bases. The CDR3 is 15 amino acids. V dropped 0 bases and J dropped 5; count of bases not matched to a gene: 4. Germline V CDR1 and CDR2: SGHAT, FQNNGV.

The chain recombines TRBV27 with TRBJ2-7, with D possibly being TRBD1 (5 bases). V lost 0 bases, J lost 2 bases, and 14 bases lay in between. This CDR3 contains 16 residues. In germline, CDR1 is MNHEY, CDR2 SMNVEV (reference sequence). The CDR3 coding sequence is TGTGCCAGCAGTTTATCGCCCGCGACAGCTACCTACGAGCAGTACTTC. Protein sequence: CASSLSPATATYEQYF.

The V call is TRBV27, the J call TRBJ2-3; a possible D gene is TRBD2 (5 bases). Germline-derived CDR1 and CDR2 are MNHEY and SMNVEV (reference sequence). This CDR3 is 15 amino acids long. V was pared by 3 bases and J by 5 bases, with 15 bases between. CDR3 bases: TGTGCCAGCAGTTTTCGGCTAGCCCTGAGAGATACGCAGTATTTT. It translates to CASSFRLALRDTQYF.

V and J are TRBV6-7 and TRBJ1-2; TRBD1 matches at 7 bases. TRBV6-7 is treated as an ORF (open reading frame) with a function not yet certain. Unmatched junction bases numbered 4, after V lost 6 bases and J lost 0 bases. This CDR3 has 14 residues. The CDR3: CASRGQPPNYGYTF. The CDR3 DNA sequence: TGTGCCAGCAGGGGACAGCCTCCTAACTATGGCTACACCTTC.

The chain joins TRBV2 to TRBJ1-5; possibly TRBD1 for D (5 bases). The CDR3 loop spans 14 amino acids. Trimming stripped 1 base from V and 5 bases from J, with 9 bases between. Germline CDR1 SNHLY, CDR2 FYNNEI. The CDR3, as DNA: TGTGCCAGCAGTGAAGGTCAGGGCCATCAGCCCCAGCATTTT. This encodes CASSEGQGHQPQHF.

The V gene is TRBV15, the J gene TRBJ2-1; D uncertain. V was shortened by 0 bases and J by 4 bases, with 10 bases between the two germline ends. Germline CDR1 LNHNV, CDR2 YYDKDF (reference sequence). CDR3 length: 15 amino acids. The CDR3, as DNA: TGTGCCACCAGCAGAGATAACCCAGATTACAATGAGCAGTTCTTC. Translated: CATSRDNPDYNEQFF.

The rearrangement uses TRBV19 and TRBJ1-4; D gene unclear. Looked up from germline, CDR1 is LNHDA and CDR2 is SQIVND (reference sequence). V lost 6 bases and J 7 bases, leaving 12 bases between the germline ends. There are 13 residues in the CDR3. CDR3 sequence: CASRETLIEKLFF. The CDR3 DNA sequence: TGTGCCAGTAGGGAGACTCTAATTGAAAAACTGTTTTTT.

This clone was picked up one time. V and J are TRBV19 and TRBJ2-7; TRBD2 aligns across 14 bases. The CDR3 runs to 19 residues. Germline-derived CDR1 and CDR2 are LNHDA and SQIVND (reference sequence). With V trimmed by 3 bases and J by 3 bases, 13 bases remained unmatched. The CDR3 here is CASSIRPLGLAGGDYEQYF. The CDR3 nucleotides read TGTGCCAGTAGTATCCGTCCGTTAGGACTAGCGGGAGGTGACTACGAGCAGTACTTC.

V is TRBV5-1 and J is TRBJ2-5; D perhaps matches TRBD2 (5 bases). CDR3 size: 15 residues. With 3 bases removed from V and 1 base from J, the gap between germline ends came to 13 bases. The V gene's germline CDR1 is SGHRS and CDR2 YFSETQ. CDR3 coding DNA: TGCGCCAGCAGCTCGGCGGGTGGGCTCCAAGAGACCCAGTACTTC. It yields the protein CASSSAGGLQETQYF.

This clone was picked up a small number of times. V is TRBV6-6 and J is TRBJ1-4, with D tentatively TRBD1 (5 bases). Trimming stripped 2 bases from V and 5 bases from J, with 9 bases between. CDR1 is MNHNY, CDR2 SVGAGI, per germline (reference sequence). The CDR3 has 14 residues. CDR3 coding DNA: TGTGCCAGCAGTTACGGGGGGGGAAATGAAAAACTGTTTTTT. Its protein product is CASSYGGGNEKLFF.

This chain links TRBV6-5 with TRBJ2-7; maybe TRBD1 (6 bases). Per germline, CDR1 MNHEY and CDR2 SVGAGI. The CDR3 extends over 14 amino acids. V lost 2 bases, J lost 1 base, and 9 bases lay in between. CDR3 nucleotide sequence: TGTGCCAGCAGTTACGGCCAGGGGTCCTACGAGCAGTACTTC. This translates into CASSYGQGSYEQYF.

This chain connects TRBV7-2 to TRBJ1-1, with D perhaps TRBD1 (5 bases). From germline, CDR1 is SGHTA and CDR2 FQGNSA. V shed 5 bases and J shed 10 bases, with 23 bases lying between them. The CDR3 is 15 amino acids. The CDR3 region has the DNA TGTGCCAGCAGCCTACGCCCCGCGGAGGGGAATCTAGCTTTCTTT. Protein: CASSLRPAEGNLAFF.

CDR3 protein: CASSPGLAGRGDTQYF. For the CDR3, the DNA is TGCGCCAGCAGCCCCGGACTAGCGGGGAGGGGAGATACGCAGTATTTT. The chain employs TRBV4-1 and TRBJ2-3, with TRBD2 matching over 12 bases. CDR3 size: 16 residues. Unmatched junction bases numbered 7, after V lost 4 bases and J lost 5 bases. CDR1 and CDR2 from the germline V gene are MGHRA and YSYEKL.

The chain employs TRBV28 and TRBJ1-4, with a possible D match to TRBD1 (5 bases). Trimming cost V 6 bases and J 7 bases, with 21 bases left between them. This CDR3 region has 16 residues. Germline V gene lookup returns CDR1 MDHEN and CDR2 SYDVKM. CDR3 nucleotides: TGTGCCAGCAGCCCATCCTGGACACCGATGAGTGAAAAACTGTTTTTT. It specifies CASSPSWTPMSEKLFF.

This rearrangement joins TRBV6-9 to TRBJ1-4; D remains ambiguous. This CDR3 contains 15 residues. CDR1 and CDR2 (germline): MNHGY, SVAAGI. Trimming pared 7 bases from V and 0 bases from J, leaving 12 bases between. The CDR3 nucleotides read TGTGCCAGCACAATGGACTCTACAACTAATGAAAAACTGTTTTTT. Amino acid sequence: CASTMDSTTNEKLFF.

The chain carries TRBV4-3 and TRBJ1-5; D gene unclear. The CDR3 is made up of 13 amino acids. The V gene lost 0 bases and the J gene lost 5 bases, with 5 bases spanning the gap. Germline lookup yields CDR1 LGHNA and CDR2 YSLEER. The CDR3 DNA reads as TGCGCCAGCAGCCAAGATGAGGATCAGCCCCAGCATTTT. Its protein is CASSQDEDQPQHF.